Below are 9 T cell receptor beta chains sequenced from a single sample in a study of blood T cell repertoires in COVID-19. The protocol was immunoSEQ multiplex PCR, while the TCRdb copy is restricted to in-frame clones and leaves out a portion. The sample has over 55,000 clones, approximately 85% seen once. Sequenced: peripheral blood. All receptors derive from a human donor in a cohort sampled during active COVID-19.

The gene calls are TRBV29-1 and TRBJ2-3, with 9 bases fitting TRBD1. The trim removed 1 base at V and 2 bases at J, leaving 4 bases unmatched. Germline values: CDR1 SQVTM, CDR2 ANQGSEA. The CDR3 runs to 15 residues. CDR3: CSVEGGQGYTDTQYF. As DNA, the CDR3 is TGCAGCGTTGAAGGGGGACAGGGTTACACAGATACGCAGTATTTT.

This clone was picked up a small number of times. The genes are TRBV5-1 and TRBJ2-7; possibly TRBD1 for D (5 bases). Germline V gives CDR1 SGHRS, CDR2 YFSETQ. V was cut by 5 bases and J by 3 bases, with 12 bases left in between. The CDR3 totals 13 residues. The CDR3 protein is CASSYTGNYEQYF. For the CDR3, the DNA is TGCGCCAGCAGTTATACAGGAAACTACGAGCAGTACTTC.

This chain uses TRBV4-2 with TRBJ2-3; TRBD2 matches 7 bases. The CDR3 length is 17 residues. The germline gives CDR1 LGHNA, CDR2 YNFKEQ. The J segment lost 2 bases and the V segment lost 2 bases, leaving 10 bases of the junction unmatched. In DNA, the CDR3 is TGTGCCAGCAGCCAATCCCTGGCGGGAGCCGTCACAGATACGCAGTATTTT. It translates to CASSQSLAGAVTDTQYF.

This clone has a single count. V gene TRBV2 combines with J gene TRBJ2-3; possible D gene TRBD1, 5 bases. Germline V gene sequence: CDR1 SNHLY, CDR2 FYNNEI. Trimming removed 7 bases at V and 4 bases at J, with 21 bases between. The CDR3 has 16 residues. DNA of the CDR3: TGTGCCAGCACCCAAGGTAGTGCCGGCAGGGCAGATACGCAGTATTTT. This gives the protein CASTQGSAGRADTQYF.

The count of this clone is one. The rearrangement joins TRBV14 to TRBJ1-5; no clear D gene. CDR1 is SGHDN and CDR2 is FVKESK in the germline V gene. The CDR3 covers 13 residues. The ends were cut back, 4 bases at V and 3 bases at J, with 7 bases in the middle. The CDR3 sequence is CASSRSYNQPQHF. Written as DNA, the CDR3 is TGTGCCAGCAGCCGCAGTTACAATCAGCCCCAGCATTTT.

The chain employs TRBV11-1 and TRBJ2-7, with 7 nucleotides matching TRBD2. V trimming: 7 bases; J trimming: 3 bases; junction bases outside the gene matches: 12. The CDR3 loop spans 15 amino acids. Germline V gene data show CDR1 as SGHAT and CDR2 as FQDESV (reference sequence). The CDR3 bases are TGTGCCAGCACTAGGAGGTCGGGACTAAACTACGAGCAGTACTTC. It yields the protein CASTRRSGLNYEQYF.

CDR3 amino acids: CASIPGLARTQYF. In DNA, the CDR3 is TGTGCCAGCATTCCGGGACTAGCGAGGACCCAGTACTTC. The chain combines TRBV2 with TRBJ2-5; TRBD2 aligns across 10 bases. CDR1 SNHLY and CDR2 FYNNEI come from the germline V gene. The CDR3 totals 13 residues. Trimming removed 7 bases from V and 7 bases from J; junction bases left unmatched: 6.

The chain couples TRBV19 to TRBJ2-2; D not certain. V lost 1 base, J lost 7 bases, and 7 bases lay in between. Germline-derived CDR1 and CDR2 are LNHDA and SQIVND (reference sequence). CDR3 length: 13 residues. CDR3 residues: CASSIVQYGELFF. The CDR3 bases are TGTGCCAGTAGTATAGTACAGTACGGGGAGCTGTTTTTT.

The CDR3 nucleotides are TGTGCCAGCAGTTATGTCAGGGGAGAGACCCAGTACTTC. Its protein product is CASSYVRGETQYF. The chain is built from TRBV6-5 and TRBJ2-5; the D gene is possibly TRBD1 (6 bases). This CDR3 has 13 amino acids. Germline V gene data show CDR1 as MNHEY and CDR2 as SVGAGI. V was shortened by 3 bases and J by 4 bases, with 9 bases between the two germline ends.